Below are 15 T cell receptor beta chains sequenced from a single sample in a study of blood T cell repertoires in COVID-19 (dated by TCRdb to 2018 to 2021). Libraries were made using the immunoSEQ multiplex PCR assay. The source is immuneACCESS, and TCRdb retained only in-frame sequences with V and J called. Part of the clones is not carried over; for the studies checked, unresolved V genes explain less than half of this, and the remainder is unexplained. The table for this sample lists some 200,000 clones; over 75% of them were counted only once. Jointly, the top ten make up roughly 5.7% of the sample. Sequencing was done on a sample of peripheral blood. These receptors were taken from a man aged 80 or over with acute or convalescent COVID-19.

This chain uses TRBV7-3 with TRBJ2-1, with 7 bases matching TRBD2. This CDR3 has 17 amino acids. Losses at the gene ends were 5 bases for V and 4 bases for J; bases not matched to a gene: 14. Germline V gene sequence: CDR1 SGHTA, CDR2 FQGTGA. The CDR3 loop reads CASSRIGGSGLYNEQFF. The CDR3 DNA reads TGTGCCAGCAGCCGTATTGGCGGGAGCGGGCTATACAATGAGCAGTTCTTC.

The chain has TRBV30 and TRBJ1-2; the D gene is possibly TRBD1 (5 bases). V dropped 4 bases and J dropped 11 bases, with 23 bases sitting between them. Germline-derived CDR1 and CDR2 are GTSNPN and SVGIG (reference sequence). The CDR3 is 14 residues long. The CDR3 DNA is TGTGCCTGGAATAAAAGGGAGGGGTCTATGCGGTACACCTTC. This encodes CAWNKREGSMRYTF. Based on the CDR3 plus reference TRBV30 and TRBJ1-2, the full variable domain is SQTIHQWPATLVQPVGSPLSLECTVEGTSNPNLYWYRQAAGRGLQLLFYSVGIGQISSEVPQNLSASRPQDRQFILSSKKLLLSDSGFYLCAWNKREGSMRYTFGSGTRLTVV.

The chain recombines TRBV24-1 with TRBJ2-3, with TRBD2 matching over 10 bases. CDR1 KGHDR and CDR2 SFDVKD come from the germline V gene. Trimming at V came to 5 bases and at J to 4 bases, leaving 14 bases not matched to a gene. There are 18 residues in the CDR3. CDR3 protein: CATSVGIAGGSVPDTQYF. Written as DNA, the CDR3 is TGTGCCACCAGTGTGGGAATAGCGGGAGGTAGTGTCCCAGATACGCAGTATTTT.

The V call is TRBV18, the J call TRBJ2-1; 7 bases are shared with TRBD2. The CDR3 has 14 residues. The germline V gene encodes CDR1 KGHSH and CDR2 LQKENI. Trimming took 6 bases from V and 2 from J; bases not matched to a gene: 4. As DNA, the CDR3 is TGTGCCAGCTCGGGCGGGAGTGCCTACAATGAGCAGTTCTTC. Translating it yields CASSGGSAYNEQFF.

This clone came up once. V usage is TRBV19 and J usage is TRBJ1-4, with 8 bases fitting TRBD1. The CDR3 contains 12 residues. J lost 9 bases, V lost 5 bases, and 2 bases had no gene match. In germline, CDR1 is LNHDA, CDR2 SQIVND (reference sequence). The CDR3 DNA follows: TGTGCCAGTAGTCCCAGGGGGCAAAAACTGTTTTTT. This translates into CASSPRGQKLFF.

CDR3 DNA: TGCAGCGTTGAGGGCGCGGGAGATACGCAGTATTTT. Protein: CSVEGAGDTQYF. The chain employs TRBV29-1 and TRBJ2-3; perhaps TRBD2 as D (5 bases). V dropped 3 bases and J dropped 5 bases, with 9 bases sitting between them. Germline-derived CDR1 and CDR2 are SQVTM and ANQGSEA. The CDR3 spans 12 residues.

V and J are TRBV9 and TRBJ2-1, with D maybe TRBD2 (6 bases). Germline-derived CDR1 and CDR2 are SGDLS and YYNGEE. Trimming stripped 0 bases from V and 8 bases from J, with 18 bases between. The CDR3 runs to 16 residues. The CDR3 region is CASSVGGEPGLDEQFF. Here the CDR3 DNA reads TGTGCCAGCAGCGTAGGGGGGGAGCCAGGTTTAGATGAGCAGTTCTTC.

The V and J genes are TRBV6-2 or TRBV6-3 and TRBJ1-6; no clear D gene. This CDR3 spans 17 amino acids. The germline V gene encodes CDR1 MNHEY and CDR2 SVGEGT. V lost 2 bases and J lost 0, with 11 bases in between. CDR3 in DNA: TGTGCCAGCAGTTACCGGGAGATGAGCTCCTATAATTCACCCCTCCACTTT. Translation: CASSYREMSSYNSPLHF.

CDR3 in DNA: TGTGCCAGCAGTCTCCTCCTGGTTCCCCCGGGACAGTATTTT. Its translation: CASSLLLVPPGQYF. The V call is TRBV5-5, the J call TRBJ2-3; D perhaps matches TRBD2 (5 bases). Germline CDR1 is SGHKS and CDR2 is YYEKEE (reference sequence). The CDR3 spans 14 residues. Trimming took off 5 bases at V and 12 bases at J, with 22 bases between the two ends. Full variable domain (missing parts from reference TRBV5-5 and TRBJ2-3): DAGVTQSPTHLIKTRGQQVTLRCSPISGHKSVSWYQQVLGQGPQFIFQYYEKEERGRGNFPDRFSARQFPNYSSELNVNALLLGDSALYLCASSLLLVPPGQYFGPGTRLTVL.

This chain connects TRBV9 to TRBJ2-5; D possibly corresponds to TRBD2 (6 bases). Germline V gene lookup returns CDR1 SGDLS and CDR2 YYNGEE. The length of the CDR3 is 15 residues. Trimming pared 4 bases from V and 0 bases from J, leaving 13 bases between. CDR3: CASSPPLAHQETQYF. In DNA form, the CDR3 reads TGTGCCAGCAGCCCCCCCCTAGCGCACCAAGAGACCCAGTACTTC.

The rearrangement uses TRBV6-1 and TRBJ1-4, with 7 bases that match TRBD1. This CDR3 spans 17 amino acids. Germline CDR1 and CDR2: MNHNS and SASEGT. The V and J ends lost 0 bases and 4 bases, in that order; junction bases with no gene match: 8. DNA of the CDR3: TGTGCCAGCAGTGAAGCGATACCACAGGGGTTTAATGAAAAACTGTTTTTT. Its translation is CASSEAIPQGFNEKLFF.

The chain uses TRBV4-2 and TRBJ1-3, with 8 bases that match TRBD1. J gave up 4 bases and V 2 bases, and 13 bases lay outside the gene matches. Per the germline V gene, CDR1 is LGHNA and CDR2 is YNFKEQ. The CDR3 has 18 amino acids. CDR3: CASSQRKMQGADGNTIYF. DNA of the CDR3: TGTGCCAGCAGCCAAAGGAAAATGCAGGGGGCGGACGGAAACACCATATATTTT.

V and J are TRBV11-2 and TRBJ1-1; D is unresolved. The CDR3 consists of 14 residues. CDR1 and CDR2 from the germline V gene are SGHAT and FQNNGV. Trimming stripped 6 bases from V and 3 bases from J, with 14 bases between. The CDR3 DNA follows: TGTGCCAGCAGTCGAGCAGGCATTCACACTGAAGCTTTCTTT. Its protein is CASSRAGIHTEAFF. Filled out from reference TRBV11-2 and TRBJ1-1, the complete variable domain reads EAGVAQSPRYKIIEKRQSVAFWCNPISGHATLYWYQQILGQGPKLLIQFQNNGVVDDSQLPKDRFSAERLKGVDSTLKIQPAKLEDSAVYLCASSRAGIHTEAFFGQGTRLTVV.

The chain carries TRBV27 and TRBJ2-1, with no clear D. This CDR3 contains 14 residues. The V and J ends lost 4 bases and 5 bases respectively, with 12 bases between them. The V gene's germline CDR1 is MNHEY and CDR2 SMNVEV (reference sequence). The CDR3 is CASSSWANDNEQFF. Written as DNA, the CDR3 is TGTGCCAGCAGTTCTTGGGCGAACGACAATGAGCAGTTCTTC.

CDR3 coding DNA: TGTGCCAGCAGCCGCGGGACTCAGGAGACCCAGTACTTC. This gives the protein CASSRGTQETQYF. The J gene is TRBJ2-5, the V gene TRBV5-6, with a weak D call TRBD2 (6 bases). Germline CDR1 is SGHDT and CDR2 is YYEEEE. The V end was cut by 4 bases, the J end by 5 bases, with 12 bases between. The CDR3 loop spans 13 amino acids.